Below are 22 T cell receptor beta chains sequenced from a single sample in a study of blood T cell repertoires in COVID-19. Data came from immunoSEQ multiplex PCR; TCRdb stores just in-frame clones and leaves some out. The repertoire holds fewer than 250,000 clones, under 90% seen once, with 3.5% to 4% in the top ten. Sequenced input: PBMCs or T cells enriched from blood (not recorded which). All receptors derive from a woman aged 40 to 50 who had been exposed to COVID-19.

The chain is built from TRBV7-8 and TRBJ1-3, with D unresolved. Germline V lookup: CDR1 SGHVS, CDR2 FQNEAQ. The V gene lost 1 base and the J gene lost 2 bases, with 6 bases spanning the gap. This CDR3 region has 14 residues. The CDR3 spells CASSLGLTGNTIYF. In nucleotides, the CDR3 is TGTGCCAGCAGCTTAGGACTGACTGGAAACACCATATATTTT.

This sequence joins TRBV5-6 and TRBJ2-6; D is uncertain. V was cut by 1 base and J by 1 base, with 9 bases left in between. Germline V CDR1 and CDR2: SGHDT, YYEEEE. The CDR3 contains 16 residues. The CDR3 DNA sequence: TGTGCCAGCAGCTTGCGTGTAATTTCTGGGGCCAACGTCCTGACTTTC. Protein: CASSLRVISGANVLTF. Full variable domain (rest looked up from reference TRBV5-6 and TRBJ2-6): DAGVTQSPTHLIKTRGQQVTLRCSPKSGHDTVSWYQQALGQGPQFIFQYYEEEERQRGNFPDRFSGHQFPNYSSELNVNALLLGDSALYLCASSLRVISGANVLTFGAGSRLTVL.

In DNA, the CDR3 is TGTGCCAGCAGCACCGGGACTAGCGACTCCGAGACCCAGTACTTC. Translating gives CASSTGTSDSETQYF. The J gene is TRBJ2-5, the V gene TRBV7-3; the match to TRBD2 covers 10 bases. V lost 5 bases and J lost 5; bases outside the gene matches: 8. The length of the CDR3 is 15 residues. Per germline, CDR1 SGHTA and CDR2 FQGTGA.

CDR3 coding DNA: TGTGCCAGCAGCTATATTTTAGGTACAGGGAGTGGCTACACCTTC. It specifies CASSYILGTGSGYTF. The rearrangement joins TRBV7-9 to TRBJ1-2, with D possibly TRBD1 on 6 matching bases. In germline, CDR1 is SEHNR, CDR2 FQNEAQ (reference sequence). Trimming cost V 4 bases and J 7 bases, with 19 bases left between them. The CDR3 spans 15 residues.

This chain connects TRBV6-1 to TRBJ1-1; D remains unclear. The CDR3 covers 15 residues. Trimming took off 6 bases at V and 1 base at J, with 15 bases between the two ends. Germline CDR1 reads MNHNS; CDR2 reads SASEGT. CDR3 sequence reads: CASSRRVGANTEAFF. CDR3 coding DNA: TGTGCCAGCAGCCGTCGTGTAGGAGCGAACACTGAAGCTTTCTTT.

This CDR3 reads CASSGASSYNEQFF. In DNA form, the CDR3 reads TGTGCCAGCAGCGGGGCGAGCTCCTACAATGAGCAGTTCTTC. V and J are TRBV7-9 and TRBJ2-1; D is possibly TRBD1 (5 bases). CDR1 and CDR2 (germline): SEHNR, FQNEAQ (reference sequence). The V gene lost 5 bases and the J gene lost 0 bases, with 8 bases spanning the gap. The length of the CDR3 is 14 residues.

The J gene is TRBJ1-1, the V gene TRBV5-6; 7 bases line up with TRBD1. The J segment lost 4 bases and the V segment lost 7 bases, leaving 7 bases of the junction unmatched. The CDR3 loop spans 13 amino acids. Germline CDR1 SGHDT, CDR2 YYEEEE. Here the CDR3 reads CASGAAGGTEAFF. The CDR3 DNA follows: TGTGCCAGCGGAGCTGCAGGGGGCACTGAAGCTTTCTTT. Together with reference TRBV5-6 and TRBJ1-1, the CDR3 gives the full variable domain: DAGVTQSPTHLIKTRGQQVTLRCSPKSGHDTVSWYQQALGQGPQFIFQYYEEEERQRGNFPDRFSGHQFPNYSSELNVNALLLGDSALYLCASGAAGGTEAFFGQGTRLTVV.

The chain recombines TRBV2 with TRBJ2-3; TRBD2 agrees at 8 bases. Trimming cost V 5 bases and J 2 bases; bases outside gene matches: 6. Germline loops: CDR1 SNHLY, CDR2 FYNNEI. The CDR3 is 15 residues long. CDR3 DNA sequence: TGTGCCAGCAGTCGAGCGGGGGCCGACACAGATACGCAGTATTTT. Its protein product is CASSRAGADTDTQYF. Complete variable domain (other parts from reference TRBV2 and TRBJ2-3): EPEVTQTPSHQVTQMGQEVILRCVPISNHLYFYWYRQILGQKVEFLVSFYNNEISEKSEIFDDQFSVERPDGSNFTLKIRSTKLEDSAMYFCASSRAGADTDTQYFGPGTRLTVL.

This chain links TRBV2 with TRBJ1-1, with D perhaps matching TRBD1 (6 bases). The CDR3 consists of 18 residues. Per germline, CDR1 SNHLY and CDR2 FYNNEI. V dropped 1 base and J dropped 7 bases, with 25 bases sitting between them. The CDR3, as DNA: TGTGCCAGCAGTGAAGGGGTGTGGGACAATTCCTTTGAAAGTGAAGCTTTCTTT. It codes for CASSEGVWDNSFESEAFF.

This clone was seen more than once but under ten times. The V gene is TRBV29-1, the J gene TRBJ2-2; 7 nucleotides agree with TRBD1. The germline V gene encodes CDR1 SQVTM and CDR2 ANQGSEA. The CDR3 covers 14 residues. Trimming cost V 6 bases and J 6 bases; bases outside gene matches: 10. CDR3 residues: CSVAPGQTSGELFF. The CDR3 DNA reads as TGCAGCGTCGCTCCGGGACAGACTTCCGGGGAGCTGTTTTTT.

J is TRBJ1-6 and V is TRBV19; D may be TRBD1 (6 bases). V was clipped by 5 bases and J by 11 bases, with 13 bases between them. In germline, CDR1 is LNHDA, CDR2 SQIVND (reference sequence). CDR3 size: 13 residues. CDR3 bases: TGTGCCAGTAGTGGGGGGGCTCTTACACCCCTCCACTTT. This encodes CASSGGALTPLHF.

The chain recombines TRBV7-2 with TRBJ1-3; TRBD1 matches at 7 bases. This CDR3 region has 15 residues. CDR1 is SGHTA, CDR2 FQGNSA, per germline. V lost 5 bases to trimming and J lost 0 bases; unmatched junction nucleotides: 4. Written as DNA, the CDR3 is TGTGCCAGCAGCCCCTGGACAGGCTCTGGAAACACCATATATTTT. It encodes CASSPWTGSGNTIYF.

This clone has a count of ten or more. The rearrangement joins TRBV18 to TRBJ1-1; 8 bases line up with TRBD1. The germline V gene encodes CDR1 KGHSH and CDR2 LQKENI. CDR3 length: 14 amino acids. Trimming removed 2 bases from V and 8 bases from J; junction bases left unmatched: 7. CDR3 in DNA: TGTGCCAGCTCACCAGGCCCGACAGGGGCCGAAGCTTTCTTT. This sequence encodes CASSPGPTGAEAFF.

The genes are TRBV2 and TRBJ1-1, with D uncertain. The CDR3 loop spans 14 amino acids. Trimming pared 3 bases from V and 1 base from J, leaving 9 bases between. Germline CDR1 and CDR2: SNHLY and FYNNEI. The CDR3 sequence is CASSDSVENTEAFF. The CDR3, as DNA: TGTGCCAGCAGTGATTCGGTAGAGAACACTGAAGCTTTCTTT.

This chain connects TRBV2 to TRBJ2-7, with 8 nucleotides matching TRBD1. Germline CDR1 reads SNHLY; CDR2 reads FYNNEI. CDR3 length equals 14 residues. Trimming at V came to 8 bases and at J to 4 bases, leaving 10 bases not matched to a gene. The CDR3 DNA is TGTGCCAGCTTAGGGACAGGAAGCCCTTACGAGCAGTACTTC. Translated: CASLGTGSPYEQYF. The full variable domain, its missing parts supplied by reference TRBV2 and TRBJ2-7, is EPEVTQTPSHQVTQMGQEVILRCVPISNHLYFYWYRQILGQKVEFLVSFYNNEISEKSEIFDDQFSVERPDGSNFTLKIRSTKLEDSAMYFCASLGTGSPYEQYFGPGTRLTVT.

The sample holds a few counts of this clone. The J gene is TRBJ1-5, the V gene TRBV27, with 7 nucleotides matching TRBD1. CDR1 and CDR2 from the germline V gene are MNHEY and SMNVEV (reference sequence). The trim removed 4 bases at V and 0 bases at J, leaving 3 bases unmatched. This CDR3 has 15 amino acids. The CDR3 DNA reads as TGTGCCAGCAGTTCCGGACAGGCTAGCAATCAGCCCCAGCATTTT. Translation gives CASSSGQASNQPQHF.

V gene TRBV6-5 combines with J gene TRBJ1-2, with D possibly matching TRBD1 (5 bases). CDR1 and CDR2 from the germline V gene are MNHEY and SVGAGI. The V end lost 5 bases, the J end lost 8 bases, and 21 bases lay between the germline ends. The CDR3 length is 15 residues. The CDR3 DNA reads TGTGCCAGCAGTCTACAATTCAGGGCCTTGGAGGGCTACACCTTC. It codes for CASSLQFRALEGYTF.

The gene calls are TRBV11-2 and TRBJ2-1; 9 positions agree with TRBD2. Germline V gives CDR1 SGHAT, CDR2 FQNNGV. J gave up 8 bases and V 5 bases, and 10 bases lay outside the gene matches. The CDR3 extends over 15 amino acids. The CDR3 spells CASSPSGGHFYEQFF. The CDR3 DNA is TGTGCCAGCAGCCCCAGCGGGGGGCACTTTTATGAGCAGTTCTTC.

This clone was recorded a few times. This chain links TRBV4-3 with TRBJ1-4; D remains ambiguous. Trimming stripped 4 bases from V and 0 bases from J, with 9 bases between. This CDR3 has 15 amino acids. CDR1 is LGHNA and CDR2 is YSLEER in the germline V gene. The CDR3 DNA sequence: TGCGCCAGCAGCCGTCAACAGTCAACTAATGAAAAACTGTTTTTT. Its translation: CASSRQQSTNEKLFF.

CDR3 in DNA: TGTGCCAGCAGCTTAGCCCCGTCTCCTTCCTCCTACGAGCAGTACTTC. Its protein is CASSLAPSPSSYEQYF. This chain links TRBV7-9 with TRBJ2-7; D uncertain. CDR3 length equals 16 residues. Germline CDR1 and CDR2: SEHNR and FQNEAQ (reference sequence). Trimming pared 0 bases from V and 0 bases from J, leaving 12 bases between.

The chain has TRBV29-1 and TRBJ1-2; possibly TRBD1 for D (5 bases). Germline CDR1 is SQVTM and CDR2 is ANQGSEA. The CDR3 is 12 residues long. V was shortened by 5 bases and J by 5 bases, with 12 bases between the two germline ends. CDR3 loop: CSVPISGYGYTF. The CDR3 DNA reads TGCAGCGTTCCTATATCAGGGTATGGCTACACCTTC.

This chain connects TRBV6-6 to TRBJ2-1; the match to TRBD2 covers 8 bases. Germline V gene sequence: CDR1 MNHNY, CDR2 SVGAGI (reference sequence). Trimming removed 4 bases from V and 1 base from J; junction bases left unmatched: 3. This CDR3 region has 15 residues. Here the CDR3 reads CASSSTSGSYNEQFF. In DNA form, the CDR3 reads TGTGCCAGCAGTTCCACTAGCGGATCCTACAATGAGCAGTTCTTC.